A selection of T cell receptor beta chains follows, all from one sample in a study of Ad26.COV2.S vaccination and SARS-CoV-2 variants. The data were produced by immunoSEQ multiplex PCR, yet TCRdb's version contains in-frame clones alone and is incomplete. The repertoire holds 350,000 to 450,000 clones, with about 90% as singletons. Sequences were derived from peripheral blood, sampled after recovery from COVID-19. The source is a human donor who had recovered from COVID-19. Each CDR3 is given with its conserved first and last residue. A D gene is named only where the DNA matches it firmly. Not all rows give a size; the values are once, few, many and, for expanded clones, a class.

clone_size: once; j_call: TRBJ2-3; v_call: TRBV29-1; d_call: TRBD2; cdr3_aa: CSVRGGTDTQYF; cdr3_nt: TGCAGCGTTCGGGGGGGCACAGATACGCAGTATTTT
clone_size: .; j_call: TRBJ1-2; v_call: TRBV6-5; d_call: .; cdr3_aa: CASSTGKKGLSGYTF; cdr3_nt: TGTGCCAGCAGCACAGGGAAAAAAGGGCTTAGTGGCTACACCTTC
clone_size: .; j_call: TRBJ2-2; v_call: TRBV10-2; d_call: .; cdr3_aa: CASLYTGELFF; cdr3_nt: TGCGCCAGCCTCTACACCGGGGAGCTGTTTTTT
clone_size: .; j_call: TRBJ2-1; v_call: TRBV9; d_call: .; cdr3_aa: CASSVGRGYNEQFF; cdr3_nt: TGTGCCAGCAGCGTAGGGCGGGGCTACAATGAGCAGTTCTTC
clone_size: .; j_call: TRBJ1-2; v_call: TRBV5-4; d_call: .; cdr3_aa: CASSWVQGGGYTF; cdr3_nt: TGTGCCAGCAGCTGGGTACAGGGTGGTGGCTACACCTTC
clone_size: .; j_call: TRBJ2-3; v_call: TRBV2; d_call: TRBD1; cdr3_aa: CASSTDSLWGQGRMIDTQYF; cdr3_nt: TGTGCCAGCAGCACGGACAGTTTGTGGGGACAGGGGAGGATGATAGATACGCAGTATTTT
clone_size: once; j_call: TRBJ1-1; v_call: TRBV9; d_call: .; cdr3_aa: CASSGAPGVGVTEAFF; cdr3_nt: TGTGCCAGCAGCGGCGCCCCCGGGGTCGGTGTCACTGAAGCTTTCTTT
clone_size: .; j_call: TRBJ2-2; v_call: TRBV7-9; d_call: .; cdr3_aa: CASSPNRRFTGELFF; cdr3_nt: TGTGCCAGCAGCCCTAATAGAAGATTCACCGGGGAGCTGTTTTTT
clone_size: once; j_call: TRBJ1-5; v_call: TRBV11-2; d_call: TRBD1; cdr3_aa: CASSLGTGVLSNQPQHF; cdr3_nt: TGTGCCAGCAGCTTAGGGACAGGGGTTCTAAGCAATCAGCCCCAGCATTTT
clone_size: .; j_call: TRBJ2-7; v_call: TRBV27; d_call: TRBD1; cdr3_aa: CASSLGHAGGTYEQYF; cdr3_nt: TGTGCCAGCAGTTTGGGGCACGCAGGGGGCACCTACGAGCAGTACTTC
clone_size: .; j_call: TRBJ2-3; v_call: TRBV19; d_call: .; cdr3_aa: CASRIQTLGTDTQYF; cdr3_nt: TGTGCCAGTAGGATTCAAACCCTTGGCACAGATACGCAGTATTTT
clone_size: .; j_call: TRBJ2-1; v_call: TRBV5-5; d_call: .; cdr3_aa: CASSLDPGENEQFF; cdr3_nt: TGTGCCAGCAGCTTGGATCCAGGAGAGAATGAGCAGTTCTTC
clone_size: .; j_call: TRBJ1-4; v_call: TRBV15; d_call: .; cdr3_aa: CATGADYEKLFF; cdr3_nt: TGTGCCACGGGAGCAGACTATGAAAAACTGTTTTTT
clone_size: .; j_call: TRBJ2-5; v_call: TRBV4-1; d_call: TRBD1; cdr3_aa: CASSQLQGAGETQYF; cdr3_nt: TGCGCCAGCAGCCAACTACAGGGGGCTGGAGAGACCCAGTACTTC
clone_size: .; j_call: TRBJ1-6; v_call: TRBV4-1; d_call: .; cdr3_aa: CASSQDRTVEGPPLHF; cdr3_nt: TGCGCCAGCAGCCAAGACCGGACAGTCGAAGGTCCACCCCTCCACTTT
clone_size: .; j_call: TRBJ2-5; v_call: TRBV5-4; d_call: .; cdr3_aa: CASSLRARETQYF; cdr3_nt: TGTGCCAGCAGTCTCCGAGCCAGGGAGACCCAGTACTTC
clone_size: .; j_call: TRBJ1-1; v_call: TRBV5-4; d_call: TRBD1; cdr3_aa: CAAWVGQGNLMNTEAFF; cdr3_nt: TGTGCCGCCTGGGTGGGACAGGGGAACCTCATGAACACTGAAGCTTTCTTT
clone_size: .; j_call: TRBJ1-5; v_call: TRBV19; d_call: .; cdr3_aa: CASTPNKGILNQPQHF; cdr3_nt: TGTGCCAGTACTCCGAACAAGGGTATATTAAATCAGCCCCAGCATTTT
clone_size: .; j_call: TRBJ2-7; v_call: TRBV29-1; d_call: .; cdr3_aa: CSVEGSSSYEQYF; cdr3_nt: TGCAGCGTTGAAGGGAGCAGCTCCTACGAGCAGTACTTC
clone_size: .; j_call: TRBJ2-3; v_call: TRBV6-5; d_call: .; cdr3_aa: CASRGEYWQADTQYF; cdr3_nt: TGTGCCAGCAGGGGGGAATACTGGCAAGCAGATACGCAGTATTTT
clone_size: .; j_call: TRBJ1-3; v_call: TRBV9; d_call: TRBD1; cdr3_aa: CASSLTDRVTGNTIYF; cdr3_nt: TGTGCCAGCAGCCTAACTGACAGGGTGACTGGAAACACCATATATTTT
clone_size: .; j_call: TRBJ2-7; v_call: TRBV5-6; d_call: .; cdr3_aa: CASSSGTLYEQYF; cdr3_nt: TGTGCCAGCAGCTCAGGGACCCTCTACGAGCAGTACTTC
clone_size: .; j_call: TRBJ2-3; v_call: TRBV7-9; d_call: TRBD2; cdr3_aa: CASSQAGGRGTDTQYF; cdr3_nt: TGTGCCAGCAGCCAAGCGGGGGGGCGGGGCACAGATACGCAGTATTTT
clone_size: .; j_call: TRBJ2-1; v_call: TRBV5-4; d_call: .; cdr3_aa: CASSLTEYSYNEQFF; cdr3_nt: TGTGCCAGCAGCCTGACAGAATACTCCTACAATGAGCAGTTCTTC
clone_size: .; j_call: TRBJ2-7; v_call: TRBV5-1; d_call: .; cdr3_aa: CASSLNQGYEQYF; cdr3_nt: TGCGCCAGCAGCTTGAATCAGGGCTACGAGCAGTACTTC
clone_size: once; j_call: TRBJ2-2; v_call: TRBV10-1; d_call: TRBD2; cdr3_aa: CASSETSGGTGELFF; cdr3_nt: TGCGCCAGCAGTGAGACTAGCGGGGGCACCGGGGAGCTGTTTTTT
clone_size: once; j_call: TRBJ2-5; v_call: TRBV7-2; d_call: TRBD2; cdr3_aa: CASSLGWRGGPETQYF; cdr3_nt: TGTGCCAGCAGCTTAGGTTGGCGGGGGGGCCCCGAGACCCAGTACTTC
clone_size: .; j_call: TRBJ2-7; v_call: TRBV6-6; d_call: .; cdr3_aa: CASSWGVSYEQYF; cdr3_nt: TGTGCCAGCAGCTGGGGAGTCTCCTACGAGCAGTACTTC
clone_size: .; j_call: TRBJ2-5; v_call: TRBV7-2; d_call: TRBD2; cdr3_aa: CASRRGPRGGALLTETQYF; cdr3_nt: TGTGCCAGCCGCCGGGGGCCTCGCGGGGGGGCTCTCCTGACGGAGACCCAGTACTTC